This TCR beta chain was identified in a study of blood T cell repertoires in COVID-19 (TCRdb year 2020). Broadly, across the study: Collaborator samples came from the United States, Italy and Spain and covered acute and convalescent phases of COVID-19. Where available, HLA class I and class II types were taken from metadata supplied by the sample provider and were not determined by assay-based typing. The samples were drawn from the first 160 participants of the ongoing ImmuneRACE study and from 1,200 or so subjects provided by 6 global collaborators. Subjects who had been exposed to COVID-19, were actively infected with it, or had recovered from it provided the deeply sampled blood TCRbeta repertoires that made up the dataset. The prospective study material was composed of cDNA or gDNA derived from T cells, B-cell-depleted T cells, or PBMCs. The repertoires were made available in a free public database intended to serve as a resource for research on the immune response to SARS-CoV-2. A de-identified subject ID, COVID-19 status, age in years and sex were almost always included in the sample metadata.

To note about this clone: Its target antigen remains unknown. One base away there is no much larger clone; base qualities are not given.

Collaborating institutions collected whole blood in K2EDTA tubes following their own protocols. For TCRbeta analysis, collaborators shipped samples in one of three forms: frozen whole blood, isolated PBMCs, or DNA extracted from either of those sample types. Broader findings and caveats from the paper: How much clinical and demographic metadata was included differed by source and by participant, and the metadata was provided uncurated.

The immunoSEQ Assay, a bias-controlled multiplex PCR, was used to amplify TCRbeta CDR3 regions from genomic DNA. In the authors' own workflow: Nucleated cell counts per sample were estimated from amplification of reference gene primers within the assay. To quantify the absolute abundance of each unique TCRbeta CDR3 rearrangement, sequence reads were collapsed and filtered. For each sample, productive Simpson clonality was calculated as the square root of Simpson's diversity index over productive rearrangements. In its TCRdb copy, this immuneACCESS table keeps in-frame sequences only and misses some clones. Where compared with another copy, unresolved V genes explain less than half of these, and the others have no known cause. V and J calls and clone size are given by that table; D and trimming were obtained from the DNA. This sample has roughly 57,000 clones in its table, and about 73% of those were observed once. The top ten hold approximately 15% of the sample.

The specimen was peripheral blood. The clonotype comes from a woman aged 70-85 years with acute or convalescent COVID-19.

The encoded CDR3 is CASSLYGVVTDTQYF. The bases read TGTGCCAGCAGCTTGTACGGGGTCGTCACAGATACGCAGTATTTT. The chain links TRBV5-6 with TRBJ2-3, and TRBD2 may be the D gene, going by 5 matching bases. The germline V gene gives CDR1 as SGHDT and CDR2 as YYEEEE. V drops 1 base and J drops 2 bases, leaving 11 bases in between. There are 15 amino acids in the CDR3, from cysteine to phenylalanine inclusive. Only the CDR3 portion is preserved as DNA: 45 bases, with reading frame beginning at the first base. The full variable domain, with segments outside the CDR3 supplied by the reference TRBV5-6 and TRBJ2-3 proteins, appears as DAGVTQSPTHLIKTRGQQVTLRCSPKSGHDTVSWYQQALGQGPQFIFQYYEEEERQRGNFPDRFSGHQFPNYSSELNVNALLLGDSALYLCASSLYGVVTDTQYFGPGTRLTVL.